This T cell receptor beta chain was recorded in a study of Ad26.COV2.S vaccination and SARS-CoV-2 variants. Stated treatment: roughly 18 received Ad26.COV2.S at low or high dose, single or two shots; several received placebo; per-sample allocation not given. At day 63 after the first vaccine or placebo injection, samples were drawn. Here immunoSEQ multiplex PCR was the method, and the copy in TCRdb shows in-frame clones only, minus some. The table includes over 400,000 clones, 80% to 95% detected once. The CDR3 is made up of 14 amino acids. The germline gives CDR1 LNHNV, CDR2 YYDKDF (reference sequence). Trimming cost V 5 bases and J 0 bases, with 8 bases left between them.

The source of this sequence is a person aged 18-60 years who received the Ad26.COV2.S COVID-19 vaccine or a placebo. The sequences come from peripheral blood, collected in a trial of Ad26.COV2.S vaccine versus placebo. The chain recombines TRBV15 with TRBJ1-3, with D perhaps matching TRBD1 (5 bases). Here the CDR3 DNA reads TGTGCCACCAGCGGGGGTAGCTCTGGAAACACCATATATTTT. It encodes CATSGGSSGNTIYF.